This is a list of T cell receptor beta chains from one sample in a study of response to subunit inactivated influenza vaccine. TCRdb reanalysed the RT-PCR reads using MiXCR and keeps one entry per CDR3 protein. Among about 540,000 distinct CDR3 sequences listed, around 25% were seen once. In addition, the sample was reused for a study of T cells expressing NK-cell markers.

The material sequenced was CD4+ T cells sorted from PBMCs, taken 12 days after vaccination. These receptors were obtained from a man aged 50-60 years who received an inactivated influenza vaccine. Each CDR3 is given with its conserved first and last residue. The order of the fields is CDR3 length, D gene, V gene, clone size, J gene, CDR3 protein, CDR3 DNA. A D gene is named only where the DNA matches it firmly. Some rows have no size entry. The others give once, few or many, or a class for an expanded clone.

13	NA	TRBV28	NA	TRBJ2-1	CASALGGSNEQFF	TGTGCCAGCGCACTGGGGGGCAGTAATGAGCAGTTCTTC
15	TRBD2	TRBV6-1	few	TRBJ2-1	CASRKLAGTYNEQFF	TGTGCCAGCAGAAAACTAGCGGGGACTTACAATGAGCAGTTCTTC
14	NA	TRBV9	many	TRBJ2-1	CASSVAGSLNEQFF	TGTGCCAGCAGCGTAGCTGGCTCCCTGAATGAGCAGTTCTTC
16	NA	TRBV4-2	NA	TRBJ2-1	CASSQELRGSYNEQFF	TGTGCCAGCAGCCAAGAATTGCGGGGCTCCTACAATGAGCAGTTCTTC
14	TRBD1	TRBV27	few	TRBJ1-2	CASSWGQGGYGYTF	TGTGCCAGCAGCTGGGGACAGGGTGGATATGGCTACACCTTC
16	TRBD2	TRBV24-1	few	TRBJ2-1	CATSDSGGGLYNEQFF	TGTGCCACCAGTGATAGCGGCGGGGGGCTCTACAATGAGCAGTTCTTC
15	NA	TRBV12-3/TRBV12-4	NA	TRBJ2-2	CASSRGGFNTGELFF	TGTGCCAGCAGCCGTGGAGGGTTCAACACCGGGGAGCTGTTTTTT
12	NA	TRBV10-3	NA	TRBJ2-1	CAISESRHEQFF	TGTGCCATCAGTGAGTCGAGGCATGAGCAGTTCTTC
14	TRBD1	TRBV20-1	NA	TRBJ2-7	CSAQSGTGVGEQYF	TGCAGTGCCCAGTCAGGGACAGGGGTGGGCGAGCAGTACTTC
19	TRBD2	TRBV10-2	NA	TRBJ2-2	CASSDSSGSGRANTGELFF	TGCGCCAGCAGTGATTCTTCGGGCTCGGGGAGGGCGAACACCGGGGAGCTGTTTTTT
13	NA	TRBV28	few	TRBJ2-7	CASSSTPHYEQYF	TGTGCCAGCAGTTCGACGCCACACTACGAGCAGTACTTC
14	NA	TRBV10-3	few	TRBJ1-1	CAISERTVDTEAFF	TGTGCCATCAGTGAACGGACAGTGGACACTGAAGCTTTCTTT
14	NA	TRBV5-1	NA	TRBJ1-3	CASSSAASGNTIYF	TGCGCCAGCAGCTCCGCAGCCTCTGGAAACACCATATATTTT
15	TRBD1	TRBV30	NA	TRBJ2-2	CAWSDRGRFGGELFF	TGTGCCTGGAGTGACAGGGGGCGTTTTGGCGGGGAGCTGTTTTTT
19	TRBD2	TRBV11-2	NA	TRBJ2-3	CASSLVPGLAGVRTDTQYF	TGTGCCAGCAGCTTAGTTCCGGGACTAGCGGGAGTACGGACAGATACGCAGTATTTT
14	TRBD2	TRBV11-2	many	TRBJ2-4	CASSSWRGKNIQYF	TGTGCCAGCAGCTCTTGGCGGGGGAAAAACATTCAGTACTTC
16	NA	TRBV5-1	NA	TRBJ2-2	CASTTEGSVNTGELFF	TGCGCCAGCACAACCGAGGGGTCGGTGAACACCGGGGAGCTGTTTTTT
15	TRBD1	TRBV6-1	NA	TRBJ1-1	CASSKDRVSWTEAFF	TGTGCCAGCAGTAAGGACAGGGTATCGTGGACTGAAGCTTTCTTT
15	NA	TRBV6-2/TRBV6-3	few	TRBJ1-5	CASSSSRRTYQPQHF	TGTGCCAGCAGTTCCTCCAGACGTACCTATCAGCCCCAGCATTTT
16	TRBD2	TRBV20-1	NA	TRBJ2-1	CSARGVSGGLYNEQFF	TGCAGTGCTAGAGGCGTTAGCGGGGGGCTTTACAATGAGCAGTTCTTC
14	NA	TRBV7-9	few	TRBJ2-7	CASSLGVALGEQYF	TGTGCCAGCAGCTTAGGTGTTGCTTTAGGCGAGCAGTACTTC
15	NA	TRBV20-1	NA	TRBJ2-5	CSARQLTRDQETQYF	TGCAGTGCTAGACAGCTAACTAGGGACCAAGAGACCCAGTACTTC
13	TRBD2	TRBV10-3	few	TRBJ2-1	CAIGGRALDEQFF	TGTGCCATCGGCGGGAGGGCCCTCGATGAGCAGTTCTTC
17	NA	TRBV4-2	few	TRBJ2-2	CASSQEGAGANTGELFF	TGTGCCAGCAGCCAAGAGGGGGCGGGGGCGAACACCGGGGAGCTGTTTTTT
15	NA	TRBV6-1	NA	TRBJ1-1	CASSPAGRSNTEAFF	TGTGCCAGCAGCCCGGCGGGACGGTCGAACACTGAAGCTTTCTTT
13	NA	TRBV12-3/TRBV12-4	few	TRBJ2-3	CASSLDYLDTQYF	TGTGCCAGCAGTTTGGACTACTTGGATACGCAGTATTTT
12	NA	TRBV11-1	NA	TRBJ2-1	CASSPNANEQFF	TGTGCCAGCAGCCCAAACGCCAATGAGCAGTTCTTC
14	NA	TRBV2	NA	TRBJ2-5	CASSVGLYQETQYF	TGTGCCAGCAGCGTAGGACTGTACCAAGAGACCCAGTACTTC
15	NA	TRBV7-2	few	TRBJ1-4	CASSLGGRVREKLFF	TGTGCCAGCAGCTTAGGGGGCAGGGTGAGGGAAAAACTGTTTTTT
18	TRBD1	TRBV29-1	NA	TRBJ2-6	CSVIFLRDRGPGANVLTF	TGCAGCGTCATCTTCCTCCGGGACAGGGGGCCTGGGGCCAACGTCCTGACTTTC
14	TRBD2	TRBV7-8	few	TRBJ2-3	CASSFSGGGYTQYF	TGTGCCAGCAGCTTCAGCGGGGGAGGTTATACGCAGTATTTT
16	NA	TRBV29-1	NA	TRBJ2-3	CSVGARGGPARDTQYF	TGCAGCGTTGGGGCCCGAGGGGGGCCGGCTCGTGATACGCAGTATTTT
14	NA	TRBV12-3/TRBV12-4	few	TRBJ1-5	CASGFWAQNQPQHF	TGTGCCAGTGGGTTTTGGGCTCAAAATCAGCCCCAGCATTTT
18	TRBD1	TRBV24-1	NA	TRBJ2-3	CATSDDTLGQGGTDTQYF	TGTGCCACCAGTGATGATACCCTGGGACAGGGAGGCACAGATACGCAGTATTTT
14	NA	TRBV6-5	NA	TRBJ2-1	CASRYGGPYNEQFF	TGTGCCAGCAGATATGGAGGGCCCTACAATGAGCAGTTCTTC
15	NA	TRBV6-5	few	TRBJ1-5	CASSVLQDSNQPQHF	TGTGCCAGCAGTGTACTACAGGATTCCAATCAGCCCCAGCATTTT
15	NA	TRBV28	few	TRBJ1-1	CASSYPTSANTEAFF	TGTGCCAGCAGCTACCCGACAAGCGCCAACACTGAAGCTTTCTTT
15	NA	TRBV20-1	few	TRBJ2-2	CSASQAVGLVGELFF	TGCAGTGCTTCCCAGGCGGTTGGACTGGTAGGGGAGCTGTTTTTT
14	TRBD2	TRBV5-4	NA	TRBJ2-2	CVTGLAGRTGELFF	TGTGTCACCGGTTTAGCGGGGCGTACCGGGGAGCTGTTTTTT
15	NA	TRBV7-2	once	TRBJ2-1	CASSLAVGLYNEQFF	TGTGCCAGCAGCTTAGCCGTTGGACTGTACAATGAGCAGTTCTTC
16	TRBD2	TRBV3-1	NA	TRBJ2-1	CASSPISGGARNEQFF	TGTGCCAGCAGCCCGATAAGCGGGGGGGCACGAAATGAGCAGTTCTTC
16	TRBD1	TRBV12-3/TRBV12-4	few	TRBJ2-2	CASIDRDRENTGELFF	TGTGCCAGCATCGACAGGGACAGGGAGAACACCGGGGAGCTGTTTTTT
14	NA	TRBV9	NA	TRBJ2-3	CASSEGPVSDTQYF	TGTGCCAGCAGCGAGGGACCAGTGTCAGATACGCAGTATTTT
14	TRBD1	TRBV3-1	few	TRBJ2-5	CASSFWDRKETQYF	TGTGCCAGCAGCTTTTGGGACAGAAAGGAGACCCAGTACTTC
18	NA	TRBV27	NA	TRBJ2-1	CASSPTGLDPSSYNEQFF	TGTGCCAGCAGCCCGACCGGGTTAGATCCCAGCTCCTACAATGAGCAGTTCTTC
17	NA	TRBV7-2	few	TRBJ2-3	CASSSEAASFSTDTQYF	TGTGCCAGCAGCTCGGAGGCGGCTAGTTTTAGCACAGATACGCAGTATTTT
14	TRBD1	TRBV29-1	few	TRBJ2-7	CSVGQKVGSYEQYF	TGCAGCGTGGGACAGAAGGTCGGGTCCTACGAGCAGTACTTC
16	TRBD2	TRBV12-3/TRBV12-4	NA	TRBJ2-7	CASSRTSGGGAYEQYF	TGTGCCAGCAGCCGGACTAGCGGGGGGGGCGCCTACGAGCAGTACTTC
16	NA	TRBV4-3	NA	TRBJ2-2	CASSQEIGARTGELFF	TGCGCCAGCAGCCAAGAAATCGGGGCGCGCACCGGGGAGCTGTTTTTT
11	NA	TRBV6-2/TRBV6-3	few	TRBJ2-7	CASSRRYEQYF	TGTGCCAGCAGTCGCAGATACGAGCAGTACTTC
15	NA	TRBV10-3	NA	TRBJ2-2	CAISERGALAGELFF	TGTGCCATCAGTGAGCGGGGGGCTCTTGCCGGGGAGCTGTTTTTT
16	NA	TRBV7-9	NA	TRBJ2-1	CASSHGVAGTLIEQFF	TGTGCCAGCAGCCACGGCGTTGCGGGAACCCTCATCGAGCAGTTCTTC
16	NA	TRBV3-1	many	TRBJ2-6	CASSQSQLVGANVLTF	TGTGCCAGCAGCCAAAGTCAGTTAGTCGGGGCCAACGTCCTGACTTTC
13	NA	TRBV7-2	NA	TRBJ1-1	CASSLEQATEAFF	TGTGCCAGCAGCTTAGAGCAAGCCACTGAAGCTTTCTTT
14	NA	TRBV4-2	few	TRBJ1-1	CASSQGGLNTEAFF	TGTGCCAGCAGCCAGGGGGGTCTGAACACTGAAGCTTTCTTT
14	NA	TRBV20-1	NA	TRBJ1-4	CSARVGSSGEKLFF	TGCAGTGCTAGAGTAGGGAGCTCTGGTGAAAAACTGTTTTTT
14	TRBD2	TRBV19	few	TRBJ2-7	CASSVRGRVYEQYF	TGTGCCAGTAGTGTTCGCGGGAGGGTCTACGAGCAGTACTTC